The 22 T cell receptor beta chains below were found in one sample sequenced in a study of shared clonotypes between healthy human individuals (TCRdb year 2020). For the CD8 naive samples, CD45RO-negative cells were positively selected for CCR7, yielding a CD45RA+CCR7+ population from which TemRA cells were excluded. The method was the immunoSEQ multiplex PCR assay. In TCRdb, the immuneACCESS table is reduced to in-frame sequences with V and J assigned. These tables do not hold every clone; where another copy was compared, an unresolved V gene accounts for under half, and the others remain unexplained. The sample table holds 550,000 to 650,000 clones, of which 96% were seen once. Jointly, the top ten make up 0.095% to 0.13% of the sample. The sample taken for sequencing was naive CD8+ T cells sorted from blood. Reading the label with the study, this specimen's cell subset or site is: CD45RA+CCR7+. All receptors derive from a woman aged 25-40 years in good health.

The V and J genes are TRBV5-8 and TRBJ1-1; D unresolved. Trimming cost V 4 bases and J 4 bases, with 14 bases left between them. The CDR3 length is 14 residues. Looked up from germline, CDR1 is SGHTS and CDR2 is YDEGEE. The CDR3 DNA is TGTGCCAGCAGCGCTCCCGGGTGGAGCACTGAAGCTTTCTTT. It codes for CASSAPGWSTEAFF.

On this clone: One end of the junction fails to match germline, which may point to a read error. The chain is built from TRBV2 and TRBJ2-7, with D possibly being TRBD1 (6 bases). CDR3 size: 11 residues. The germline gives CDR1 SNHLY, CDR2 FYNNEI. CDR3 residues: CASSDAGARFF. CDR3 nucleotide sequence: TGTGCCAGCAGTGATGCAGGGGCTAGGTTCTTC.

V usage is TRBV4-1 and J usage is TRBJ2-7, with 8 bases that match TRBD1. The CDR3 is 15 residues long. CDR1 is MGHRA and CDR2 is YSYEKL in the germline V gene. V dropped 4 bases and J dropped 5; count of bases not matched to a gene: 10. The CDR3 DNA follows: TGCGCCAGCAGCCCTTTGGGACAGGCCCCCCACGAGCAGTACTTC. Protein sequence: CASSPLGQAPHEQYF.

V usage is TRBV2 and J usage is TRBJ2-1, with TRBD2 matching 9 bases. The CDR3 is 17 residues long. V lost 1 base and J lost 3; bases outside the gene matches: 7. Germline V gene lookup returns CDR1 SNHLY and CDR2 FYNNEI. The DNA for the CDR3 is TGTGCCAGCAGTGAAGGGGCTAGCGGGACTAACTACAATGAGCAGTTCTTC. Residues: CASSEGASGTNYNEQFF.

V is TRBV9 and J is TRBJ2-2; a possible D gene is TRBD2 (6 bases). The CDR3 loop spans 14 amino acids. Germline V gives CDR1 SGDLS, CDR2 YYNGEE. V was trimmed by 7 bases and J by 4 bases, leaving 14 bases between them. The CDR3 bases are TGTGCCAGCGGCGGGACCCCGAGCACCGGGGAGCTGTTTTTT. Its translation: CASGGTPSTGELFF.

The chain recombines TRBV5-5 with TRBJ1-1; the D gene is possibly TRBD1 (5 bases). V was pared by 0 bases and J by 4 bases, with 7 bases between. Germline-derived CDR1 and CDR2 are SGHKS and YYEKEE (reference sequence). CDR3 length equals 13 residues. The CDR3 loop reads CASSLEGTTEAFF. The CDR3 coding sequence is TGTGCCAGCAGCTTGGAGGGGACCACTGAAGCTTTCTTT.

This CDR3 reads CASSSTTGLNYEKLFF. CDR3 sequence (DNA): TGTGCCAGCAGTTCCACGACAGGGTTGAACTATGAAAAACTGTTTTTT. The chain uses TRBV28 and TRBJ1-4; 7 bases are shared with TRBD1. V was pared by 4 bases and J by 6 bases, with 11 bases of the junction left unmatched. The CDR3 extends over 16 amino acids. Germline CDR1 is MDHEN and CDR2 is SYDVKM.

This rearrangement joins TRBV5-1 to TRBJ2-1, with D perhaps matching TRBD1 or TRBD2 (6 bases each). Germline CDR1 SGHRS, CDR2 YFSETQ. The CDR3 is 14 amino acids. The V gene lost 5 bases and the J gene lost 6 bases, with 15 bases spanning the gap. The CDR3 nucleotides are TGCGCCAGCAGAGGGGGGTCGGCAGGCAATGAGCAGTTCTTC. It encodes CASRGGSAGNEQFF.

V and J are TRBV10-2 and TRBJ2-1, with 11 bases identical to TRBD1. Per germline, CDR1 WSHSY and CDR2 SAAADI. The CDR3 is 14 amino acids. Germline trimming cut 6 bases from V and 9 bases from J; bases unmatched to any gene: 7. CDR3 bases: TGCGCCAGCAGGGACAGGGGGCTACTAGGTGAGCAGTTCTTC. Encoded protein: CASRDRGLLGEQFF.

This clone was observed a single time. The rearrangement links TRBV27 to TRBJ2-1, with D maybe TRBD2 (6 bases). Trimming took 7 bases from V and 7 from J, leaving 14 bases between them. This CDR3 has 13 residues. CDR1 and CDR2 (germline): MNHEY, SMNVEV (reference sequence). The CDR3 region has the DNA TGTGCCAGCACCTTTGGGGGAGGAAATGAGCAGTTCTTC. Amino acid sequence: CASTFGGGNEQFF.

This clone was seen a single time. The V gene is TRBV2, the J gene TRBJ2-7; D unresolved. V lost 6 bases, J lost 3 bases, and 9 bases lay in between. Germline V gene data show CDR1 as SNHLY and CDR2 as FYNNEI. This CDR3 spans 12 amino acids. DNA of the CDR3: TGTGCCAGCAGCCTTCTGGACTACGAGCAGTACTTC. Protein product: CASSLLDYEQYF.

The J gene is TRBJ2-1, the V gene TRBV5-4, with 11 bases fitting TRBD2. The CDR3 is 17 amino acids. The germline gives CDR1 SGHNT, CDR2 YYREEE (reference sequence). V was clipped by 0 bases and J by 8 bases; unmatched bases: 10. In DNA form, the CDR3 reads TGTGCCAGCAGCTTGGTCCCCGGGCTAGCGGGAGGCTATGAGCAGTTCTTC. It encodes CASSLVPGLAGGYEQFF.

CDR3 loop: CASRQGNYEQFF. CDR3 coding DNA: TGTGCCAGCAGGCAGGGAAACTATGAGCAGTTCTTC. The gene calls are TRBV14 and TRBJ2-1, with a tentative D call TRBD1 (5 bases). The CDR3 sequence is 12 residues long. Trimming took off 6 bases at V and 8 bases at J, with 11 bases between the two ends. The germline CDR1 and CDR2 sequences are SGHDN and FVKESK.

Here the CDR3 reads CASSQDPQGARGYTF. CDR3 DNA: TGCGCCAGCAGCCAAGATCCCCAGGGGGCGAGGGGCTACACCTTC. The gene calls are TRBV4-1 and TRBJ1-2; 8 bases line up with TRBD1. Trimming removed 0 bases from V and 8 bases from J; junction bases left unmatched: 8. The CDR3 length is 15 residues. Germline V gene sequence: CDR1 MGHRA, CDR2 YSYEKL.

V is TRBV28 and J is TRBJ2-5; D assignment may be TRBD1 or TRBD2 (6 bases each). The germline gives CDR1 MDHEN, CDR2 SYDVKM. V was clipped by 6 bases and J by 2 bases, with 13 bases between them. The CDR3 contains 14 residues. CDR3 DNA sequence: TGTGCCAGCAGCCCCCGAGGGGGGCAAGAGACCCAGTACTTC. It encodes CASSPRGGQETQYF.

This chain uses TRBV7-9 with TRBJ2-1; TRBD1 is a possible D gene (6 bases). CDR3 length: 16 residues. With 5 bases removed from V and 4 bases from J, the gap between germline ends came to 18 bases. The V gene's germline CDR1 is SEHNR and CDR2 FQNEAQ (reference sequence). This CDR3 is CASSPHPAGEYNEQFF. The CDR3 DNA reads TGTGCCAGCAGCCCTCACCCGGCAGGGGAGTACAATGAGCAGTTCTTC.

The chain joins TRBV2 to TRBJ2-1; 11 bases fit TRBD2. V was pared by 8 bases and J by 12 bases, with 12 bases of the junction left unmatched. This CDR3 is 14 amino acids long. Germline CDR1 reads SNHLY; CDR2 reads FYNNEI. The CDR3 coding sequence is TGTGCCAGCGACTCCGAGCTAGCGGGAGGTATGCAGTTCTTC. Protein product: CASDSELAGGMQFF.

The J gene is TRBJ1-4, the V gene TRBV28, with D possibly matching TRBD1 (5 bases). The CDR3 length is 15 residues. The germline V gene has CDR1 MDHEN and CDR2 SYDVKM. Deletions cut 3 bases from V and 3 bases from J, with 11 bases between. CDR3 DNA: TGTGCCAGCAGTTTGGGGGTCAGACCTAATGAAAAACTGTTTTTT. It translates to CASSLGVRPNEKLFF.

This clone was recorded only once. The V gene is TRBV27, the J gene TRBJ2-5; D perhaps matches TRBD1 (6 bases). Germline CDR1 MNHEY, CDR2 SMNVEV (reference sequence). There are 15 residues in the CDR3. V lost 2 bases, J lost 3 bases, and 13 bases lay in between. The CDR3 loop reads CASSLREPGEETQYF. The CDR3, as DNA: TGTGCCAGCAGTTTACGAGAGCCAGGGGAAGAGACCCAGTACTTC.

The gene calls are TRBV7-9 and TRBJ2-7; D might be TRBD2 (6 bases). The CDR3 runs 14 residues. In germline, CDR1 is SEHNR, CDR2 FQNEAQ (reference sequence). Trimming removed 2 bases from V and 6 bases from J, with 14 bases in between. In nucleotides, the CDR3 is TGTGCCAGCAGCTTACTACTAGCTGTTAGCGAGCAGTACTTC. Translated: CASSLLLAVSEQYF.

The chain links TRBV7-9 to TRBJ1-2; 8 bases map to TRBD1. The germline gives CDR1 SEHNR, CDR2 FQNEAQ (reference sequence). There are 14 residues in the CDR3. The J segment lost 5 bases and the V segment lost 5 bases, leaving 7 bases of the junction unmatched. Written as DNA, the CDR3 is TGTGCCAGCAGCGAAAGGACAGGGAGGTATGGCTACACCTTC. Translating it yields CASSERTGRYGYTF.

The CDR3 spells CASSSLPSGGDGETQYF. The CDR3 DNA sequence: TGTGCCAGCAGCTCTCTTCCTAGCGGAGGAGATGGGGAGACCCAGTACTTC. This chain connects TRBV7-9 to TRBJ2-5, with 7 bases fitting TRBD2. Germline V gene data show CDR1 as SEHNR and CDR2 as FQNEAQ (reference sequence). This CDR3 spans 17 amino acids. The trim removed 4 bases at V and 5 bases at J, leaving 16 bases unmatched.